The 29 T cell receptor beta chains below come from one sample, sequenced in a study of blood T cell repertoires in COVID-19. Sequencing was performed with immunoSEQ multiplex PCR; in TCRdb, only in-frame clones are kept and a portion is missing. The sample holds some 270,000 clones, approximately 91% seen once. Material: peripheral blood. Receptor source: a man aged 50-60 years with acute or convalescent COVID-19.

This clone appeared a few times. V and J are TRBV4-1 and TRBJ1-6; D call uncertain. There are 15 residues in the CDR3. Trimming took off 3 bases at V and 11 bases at J, with 17 bases between the two ends. Germline V gives CDR1 MGHRA, CDR2 YSYEKL. The chain's CDR3 is CASSQLRVGGPPLHF. In nucleotides, the CDR3 is TGCGCCAGCAGCCAGTTGAGAGTCGGAGGTCCACCCCTCCACTTT.

V and J are TRBV2 and TRBJ1-1; D is perhaps TRBD1 (6 bases). CDR3 length: 15 amino acids. Germline V lookup: CDR1 SNHLY, CDR2 FYNNEI. With 6 bases removed from V and 3 bases from J, the gap between germline ends came to 17 bases. CDR3 protein: CASRVTGKPDTEAFF. CDR3 nucleotides: TGTGCCAGCAGGGTAACAGGGAAACCGGACACTGAAGCTTTCTTT.

The V gene is TRBV2, the J gene TRBJ2-7; D unresolved. This CDR3 has 14 amino acids. Trimming stripped 6 bases from V and 4 bases from J, with 16 bases between. Germline V gene lookup returns CDR1 SNHLY and CDR2 FYNNEI. The CDR3 region is CASRRRPISYEQYF. The CDR3 coding sequence is TGTGCCAGCAGGAGGAGACCGATTTCTTACGAGCAGTACTTC.

The chain recombines TRBV5-1 with TRBJ1-5; 11 bases line up with TRBD1. Germline CDR1 reads SGHRS; CDR2 reads YFSETQ. With V trimmed by 4 bases and J by 1 base, 4 bases remained unmatched. This CDR3 is 16 amino acids long. CDR3 nucleotides: TGCGCCAGCAGCAGCGGGACAGGGGGGAGCAATCAGCCCCAGCATTTT. It translates to CASSSGTGGSNQPQHF.

The chain joins TRBV7-8 to TRBJ1-2; TRBD1 matches 7 bases. With V trimmed by 1 base and J by 7 bases, 6 bases remained unmatched. This CDR3 is 14 amino acids long. Germline-derived CDR1 and CDR2 are SGHVS and FQNEAQ. The CDR3 spells CASSLVVNRGGYTF. CDR3 in DNA: TGTGCCAGCAGCTTAGTAGTAAACAGGGGTGGCTACACCTTC.

This clone was seen a single time. This sequence joins TRBV9 and TRBJ2-7; D remains ambiguous. V was trimmed by 1 base and J by 5 bases, leaving 16 bases between them. This CDR3 has 15 residues. Germline V gives CDR1 SGDLS, CDR2 YYNGEE. The CDR3: CASSVSSTTRDEQYF. The CDR3 DNA is TGTGCCAGCAGCGTATCCTCCACGACTCGAGACGAGCAGTACTTC.

CDR3 region: CASQFGGTDGYTF. CDR3 sequence (DNA): TGTGCCAGCCAATTCGGCGGGACAGATGGCTACACCTTC. The rearrangement links TRBV6-6 to TRBJ1-2; 7 bases fit TRBD1. The junction had 9 bases not matched to a gene; V was cut back by 8 bases and J by 6 bases. The CDR3 loop spans 13 amino acids. Germline V CDR1 and CDR2: MNHNY, SVGAGI (reference sequence).

In DNA form, the CDR3 reads TGTGCCAGCAGCTTGGGACAGTTATACTACAATGAGCAGTTCTTC. It is translated as CASSLGQLYYNEQFF. The V and J genes are TRBV7-9 and TRBJ2-1; 7 bases are shared with TRBD1. CDR3 length: 15 amino acids. J gave up 3 bases and V 3 bases, and 5 bases lay outside the gene matches. Germline-derived CDR1 and CDR2 are SEHNR and FQNEAQ (reference sequence).

The rearrangement joins TRBV27 to TRBJ2-5; a weak D match, TRBD2 (5 bases). The CDR3 extends over 15 amino acids. V dropped 0 bases and J dropped 5 bases, with 13 bases sitting between them. Germline CDR1 reads MNHEY; CDR2 reads SMNVEV (reference sequence). This CDR3 reads CASSLSGGLGETQYF. As DNA, the CDR3 is TGTGCCAGCAGTTTATCCGGAGGCCTTGGGGAGACCCAGTACTTC.

The chain carries TRBV25-1 and TRBJ1-6, with TRBD1 identical over 7 bases. The CDR3 is made up of 15 amino acids. Germline V gene lookup returns CDR1 MGHDK and CDR2 SYGVNS. The J segment lost 5 bases and the V segment lost 5 bases, leaving 6 bases of the junction unmatched. CDR3 sequence reads: CASSRVDRDNSPLHF. As DNA, the CDR3 is TGTGCCAGCAGTAGAGTAGACAGGGATAATTCACCCCTCCACTTT.

DNA of the CDR3: TGTGCCAGCAGCTTAAGTCCAGCGGCCCAAGAGACCCAGTACTTC. Protein product: CASSLSPAAQETQYF. V is TRBV11-2 and J is TRBJ2-5, with a weak D call TRBD2 (5 bases). With 2 bases removed from V and 1 base from J, the gap between germline ends came to 11 bases. Germline CDR1 and CDR2: SGHAT and FQNNGV. This CDR3 spans 15 amino acids.

The chain joins TRBV5-1 to TRBJ1-2; D is perhaps TRBD1 (5 bases). CDR1 is SGHRS and CDR2 is YFSETQ in the germline V gene. Deletions cut 0 bases from V and 3 bases from J, with 9 bases between. The CDR3 loop spans 14 amino acids. The DNA of the CDR3 is TGCGCCAGCAGCTTGGGGAGGGGAGACTATGGCTACACCTTC. This sequence encodes CASSLGRGDYGYTF. The variable domain in full, completed from reference TRBV5-1 and TRBJ1-2, reads KAGVTQTPRYLIKTRGQQVTLSCSPISGHRSVSWYQQTPGQGLQFLFEYFSETQRNKGNFPGRFSGRQFSNSRSEMNVSTLELGDSALYLCASSLGRGDYGYTFGSGTRLTVV.

V gene TRBV6-4 combines with J gene TRBJ2-1, with TRBD2 matching 8 bases. This CDR3 is 15 amino acids long. The germline V gene encodes CDR1 MRHNA and CDR2 SNTAGT. The trim removed 10 bases at V and 7 bases at J, leaving 15 bases unmatched. The DNA for the CDR3 is TGTGCCACCTCAGTCTCGGCGGGGGGAGGAAATGAGCAGTTCTTC. It encodes CATSVSAGGGNEQFF.

The genes are TRBV6-6 and TRBJ2-3, with 8 bases identical to TRBD2. The CDR3 is 16 residues long. Losses at the gene ends were 2 bases for V and 0 bases for J; bases not matched to a gene: 4. Germline V gene data show CDR1 as MNHNY and CDR2 as SVGAGI (reference sequence). The CDR3 spells CASSYGRGVSTDTQYF. The DNA of the CDR3 is TGTGCCAGCAGTTACGGGCGGGGGGTCAGCACAGATACGCAGTATTTT.

The chain couples TRBV5-1 to TRBJ2-7, with D maybe TRBD1 (6 bases). V was clipped by 1 base and J by 6 bases, with 11 bases between them. Germline V CDR1 and CDR2: SGHRS, YFSETQ. The CDR3 covers 13 residues. CDR3 nucleotides: TGCGCCAGCAGCTTGTGGGGCAGGGGCGAGCAGTACTTC. Amino acids: CASSLWGRGEQYF.

V and J are TRBV12-5 and TRBJ2-1, with a possible D match to TRBD2 (6 bases). The CDR3 contains 11 residues. Germline V lookup: CDR1 LGHNT, CDR2 FRNRAP. V dropped 6 bases and J dropped 12 bases, with 12 bases sitting between them. In DNA, the CDR3 is TGTGCTAGTGGCGGGTCGGGGGTGCAGTTCTTC. This translates into CASGGSGVQFF. The whole variable domain, filled in from reference TRBV12-5 and TRBJ2-1, reads DARVTQTPRHKVTEMGQEVTMRCQPILGHNTVFWYRQTMMQGLELLAYFRNRAPLDDSGMPKDRFSAEMPDATLATLKIQPSEPRDSAVYFCASGGSGVQFFGPGTRLTVL.

CDR3 sequence: CASSLRLAGGRYNEQFF. CDR3 in DNA: TGTGCCAGCAGCCTCCGACTAGCGGGGGGGCGGTACAATGAGCAGTTCTTC. This sequence joins TRBV9 and TRBJ2-1; 14 nucleotides align to TRBD2. The J segment lost 4 bases and the V segment lost 4 bases, leaving 7 bases of the junction unmatched. Germline CDR1 and CDR2: SGDLS and YYNGEE. The CDR3 covers 17 residues.

This clone was picked up one time. This rearrangement joins TRBV10-3 to TRBJ1-1; possible D gene TRBD1, 6 bases. V lost 6 bases to trimming and J lost 3 bases, with 17 bases between them. Germline values: CDR1 ENHRY, CDR2 SYGVKD. The length of the CDR3 is 15 residues. CDR3 residues: CAIRSSGVGDTEAFF. CDR3 nucleotide sequence: TGTGCCATCAGGTCGTCAGGGGTCGGGGACACTGAAGCTTTCTTT.

This rearrangement joins TRBV18 to TRBJ1-4, with D unclear. Germline loops: CDR1 KGHSH, CDR2 LQKENI. This CDR3 is 15 amino acids long. V was pared by 5 bases and J by 0 bases, with 10 bases between. CDR3: CASSTEAATNEKLFF. DNA of the CDR3: TGTGCCAGCTCAACCGAGGCAGCAACTAATGAAAAACTGTTTTTT.

The genes are TRBV4-2 and TRBJ2-3; 14 nucleotides match TRBD2. The CDR3 is 17 residues long. Per germline, CDR1 LGHNA and CDR2 YNFKEQ. V dropped 3 bases and J dropped 7; count of bases not matched to a gene: 9. The chain's CDR3 is CASSQGTGTSGGNTQYF. The CDR3 DNA sequence: TGTGCCAGCAGCCAGGGTACCGGGACTAGCGGGGGTAATACGCAGTATTTT.

The V call is TRBV6-5, the J call TRBJ1-2; TRBD1 aligns across 8 bases. J was trimmed by 0 bases and V by 0 bases; bases with no gene match: 3. The CDR3 length is 16 residues. Germline V CDR1 and CDR2: MNHEY, SVGAGI. The CDR3 loop is CASSYSDRGANYGYTF. CDR3 nucleotides: TGTGCCAGCAGTTACTCTGACAGGGGAGCTAACTATGGCTACACCTTC.

The chain employs TRBV11-3 and TRBJ2-5; a weak D match, TRBD2 (5 bases). The CDR3 runs to 13 residues. Trimming removed 4 bases at V and 9 bases at J, with 15 bases between. CDR1 is SGHNT and CDR2 is YENEEA in the germline V gene. The CDR3 here is CASSSATSEAQYF. The CDR3 DNA reads as TGTGCCAGCAGCTCGGCAACCTCGGAGGCCCAGTACTTC.

The CDR3: CASRTQGANGYTF. CDR3 bases: TGTGCCAGCAGAACACAGGGGGCCAATGGCTACACCTTC. This chain links TRBV2 with TRBJ1-2, with 9 bases fitting TRBD1. V shed 6 bases and J 6 bases; nucleotides not matched to a gene: 5. This CDR3 comprises 13 residues. Germline assignment: CDR1 SNHLY and CDR2 FYNNEI.

J is TRBJ2-7 and V is TRBV30; 12 bases line up with TRBD1. Trimming removed 0 bases from V and 6 bases from J; junction bases left unmatched: 6. CDR1 is GTSNPN, CDR2 SVGIG, per germline (reference sequence). CDR3 length: 15 residues. The CDR3 loop is CAWSVQGQGASEQYF. As DNA, the CDR3 is TGTGCCTGGAGTGTACAGGGACAGGGGGCGAGCGAGCAGTACTTC.

V is TRBV13 and J is TRBJ2-5; 8 bases align to TRBD2. With 1 base clipped from V and 4 bases from J, the junction kept 11 bases outside the gene matches. The germline V gene has CDR1 PRHDT and CDR2 FYEKMQ (reference sequence). The CDR3 totals 17 residues. In DNA form, the CDR3 reads TGTGCCAGCAGCTTAGCGCCCCGGGTGAGCGGGGGAGAGACCCAGTACTTC. Protein sequence: CASSLAPRVSGGETQYF.

The V and J genes are TRBV5-6 and TRBJ1-6, with a possible D match to TRBD1 (5 bases). This CDR3 contains 15 residues. The germline gives CDR1 SGHDT, CDR2 YYEEEE. The V and J ends lost 6 bases and 10 bases respectively, with 20 bases between them. The CDR3 sequence: CASTQGAGKGSPLHF. DNA for the CDR3: TGTGCCAGCACCCAAGGCGCAGGGAAGGGCTCACCCCTCCACTTT. Looking up the rest from reference TRBV5-6 and TRBJ1-6 gives the full variable domain: DAGVTQSPTHLIKTRGQQVTLRCSPKSGHDTVSWYQQALGQGPQFIFQYYEEEERQRGNFPDRFSGHQFPNYSSELNVNALLLGDSALYLCASTQGAGKGSPLHFGNGTRLTVT.

This sequence joins TRBV14 and TRBJ2-4; 7 bases agree with TRBD1. J gave up 2 bases and V 1 base, and 2 bases lay outside the gene matches. The CDR3 is made up of 15 amino acids. CDR1 and CDR2 (germline): SGHDN, FVKESK. CDR3 amino acids: CASSQGDRSKNIQYF. CDR3 sequence (DNA): TGTGCCAGCAGCCAAGGGGACAGATCCAAAAACATTCAGTACTTC.

The rearrangement links TRBV7-9 to TRBJ2-5; tentatively, D is TRBD1 (5 bases). The CDR3 runs to 13 residues. CDR1 SEHNR and CDR2 FQNEAQ come from the germline V gene (reference sequence). Trimming cost V 3 bases and J 3 bases, with 8 bases left between them. CDR3 residues: CASSLSGKETQYF. The CDR3 bases are TGTGCCAGCAGCTTGTCAGGGAAAGAGACCCAGTACTTC.

The V gene is TRBV5-6, the J gene TRBJ1-2; D remains unclear. The CDR3 consists of 13 residues. Trimming shortened V by 4 bases and J by 5 bases, and 12 bases separated the two germline ends. CDR1 is SGHDT and CDR2 is YYEEEE in the germline V gene. For the CDR3, the DNA is TGTGCCAGCAGCCCATCAGTTGTTTATGGCTACACCTTC. It encodes CASSPSVVYGYTF. Full variable domain (outside the CDR3, taken from reference TRBV5-6 and TRBJ1-2): DAGVTQSPTHLIKTRGQQVTLRCSPKSGHDTVSWYQQALGQGPQFIFQYYEEEERQRGNFPDRFSGHQFPNYSSELNVNALLLGDSALYLCASSPSVVYGYTFGSGTRLTVV.